The 15 T cell receptor beta chains listed next were all sequenced from one sample in a study of CD4 T cells in relation to SARS-CoV-2 and coronaviruses. TCRdb keeps only in-frame clones here, not all; method: immunoSEQ multiplex PCR. Of about 26,000 clones listed, about 77% are singletons. These receptors lack a known antigen. Before the COVID-19 pandemic, during about 2010-2018, CD4+ T cells were taken from unexposed donors. Isolation of CD4+ T cells took place after about 9 days in culture. The sequencing input was CD4+ T cells from PBMCs, cultured in vitro. The receptors originated from a human donor in good health.

This clone was observed a handful of times. The rearrangement uses TRBV3-1 (or the pseudogene TRBV3-2) and TRBJ1-2, with D possibly TRBD1 on 5 matching bases. The V end lost 0 bases, the J end lost 5 bases, and 7 bases lay between the germline ends. Germline lookup yields CDR1 LGHDT and CDR2 YNNKEL (reference sequence). This CDR3 region has 13 residues. The CDR3 coding sequence is TGTGCCAGCAGCCAAGAGACAGCTTATGGCTACACCTTC. Its protein product is CASSQETAYGYTF.

The chain couples TRBV20-1 to TRBJ2-3; TRBD2 matches 9 bases. Looked up from germline, CDR1 is DFQATT and CDR2 is SNEGSKA (reference sequence). After removal of 3 bases from V and 4 bases from J, the junction contained 5 bases not matched to a gene. The CDR3 totals 14 residues. CDR3 loop: CSASLREGADTQYF. The CDR3 DNA sequence: TGCAGTGCTAGTTTGCGGGAGGGAGCAGATACGCAGTATTTT.

This clone was detected a few times. The chain has TRBV15 and TRBJ1-1, with 7 bases aligning to TRBD1. V lost 5 bases to trimming and J lost 5 bases; unmatched junction nucleotides: 11. Germline V CDR1 and CDR2: LNHNV, YYDKDF (reference sequence). The CDR3 contains 15 residues. The CDR3 coding sequence is TGTGCCACCAGCGGACCACAGGGGCTAGGAACTGAAGCTTTCTTT. It yields the protein CATSGPQGLGTEAFF.

The rearrangement joins TRBV12-3 or TRBV12-4 to TRBJ2-7; D may correspond to TRBD1 or TRBD2 (5 bases each). The CDR3 consists of 12 residues. The V gene lost 5 bases and the J gene lost 10 bases, with 15 bases spanning the gap. The CDR3 protein is CASSPQARDQYF. CDR3 DNA: TGTGCCAGCAGTCCCCAAGCGAGGGACCAGTACTTC.

The chain uses TRBV27 and TRBJ2-1; the D gene is possibly TRBD2 (5 bases). The length of the CDR3 is 10 residues. With 8 bases removed from V and 12 bases from J, the gap between germline ends came to 11 bases. Germline CDR1 reads MNHEY; CDR2 reads SMNVEV (reference sequence). CDR3 protein: CASPSHRQFF. CDR3 DNA sequence: TGTGCCAGCCCTAGCCATAGGCAGTTCTTC.

The chain combines TRBV24-1 with TRBJ2-1, with 9 bases identical to TRBD1. This CDR3 region has 15 residues. V shed 4 bases and J 8 bases; nucleotides not matched to a gene: 8. Looked up from germline, CDR1 is KGHDR and CDR2 is SFDVKD. CDR3 loop: CATSEMDRGRDEQFF. CDR3 DNA: TGTGCCACCAGTGAGATGGACAGGGGCAGGGATGAGCAGTTCTTC.

J is TRBJ2-3 and V is TRBV9, with D perhaps TRBD2 (5 bases). Germline CDR1 is SGDLS and CDR2 is YYNGEE. The CDR3 length is 15 residues. Trimming left V 6 bases short and J 1 base short, with 15 bases between. The CDR3 region has the DNA TGTGCCAGCACCCCTTTCGGGGAGCGCACAGATACGCAGTATTTT. Translating gives CASTPFGERTDTQYF.

The chain combines TRBV4-1 with TRBJ2-5, with TRBD2 identical over 13 bases. Germline V gene lookup returns CDR1 MGHRA and CDR2 YSYEKL. Losses at the gene ends were 4 bases for V and 2 bases for J; bases not matched to a gene: 1. CDR3 length: 15 amino acids. The CDR3 coding sequence is TGCGCCAGCAGCCTGACTAGCGGGAGGCAAGAGACCCAGTACTTC. It codes for CASSLTSGRQETQYF.

The CDR3 nucleotides are TGTGCCAGCAGTTTCATACCCAGAGGGGAAGCTTTCTTT. Amino acids: CASSFIPRGEAFF. V gene TRBV27 combines with J gene TRBJ1-1; no reliable D call. CDR1 is MNHEY and CDR2 is SMNVEV in the germline V gene (reference sequence). The length of the CDR3 is 13 residues. Trimming took off 3 bases at V and 8 bases at J, with 13 bases between the two ends.

The J gene is TRBJ1-2, the V gene TRBV6-5, with 7 bases identical to TRBD1. The CDR3 covers 15 residues. The germline CDR1 and CDR2 sequences are MNHEY and SVGAGI. Losses at the gene ends were 5 bases for V and 2 bases for J; bases not matched to a gene: 8. DNA for the CDR3: TGTGCCAGCAGTCCCGGGACAGAACTAAACTATGGCTACACCTTC. It yields the protein CASSPGTELNYGYTF.

The chain is built from TRBV6-1 and TRBJ1-2; D unresolved. Germline V gene sequence: CDR1 MNHNS, CDR2 SASEGT. Trimming left V 4 bases short and J 0 bases short, with 18 bases between. The CDR3 runs to 17 residues. Written as DNA, the CDR3 is TGTGCCAGCAGTGCGGGCCGCGCTGATTTACCTAACTATGGCTACACCTTC. Protein product: CASSAGRADLPNYGYTF.

The V gene is TRBV4-3, the J gene TRBJ2-5; D unresolved. The CDR3 sequence is 13 residues long. Trimming pared 0 bases from V and 9 bases from J, leaving 11 bases between. CDR1 LGHNA and CDR2 YSLEER come from the germline V gene. In DNA, the CDR3 is TGCGCCAGCAGCCAAGATCCGGGTCGGGCCCAGTACTTC. Protein sequence: CASSQDPGRAQYF.

In its sample, this clone was seen once. Written as DNA, the CDR3 is TGCAGCGGGGCCGGGGGGGGTACGGGAGGCTACACCTTC. Translation: CSGAGGGTGGYTF. The chain links TRBV29-1 to TRBJ1-2, with D possibly being TRBD1 (5 bases). The CDR3 sequence is 13 residues long. V lost 7 bases to trimming and J lost 8 bases, with 20 bases between them. Germline V gene lookup returns CDR1 SQVTM and CDR2 ANQGSEA.

The chain links TRBV10-1 to TRBJ1-1; D not certain. Trimming stripped 7 bases from V and 7 bases from J, with 16 bases between. The CDR3 has 13 amino acids. Germline loops: CDR1 WNHNN, CDR2 SYGVQD (reference sequence). CDR3 sequence (DNA): TGCGCCAGCAAACTCAACGGGAAGGTTGAAGCTTTCTTT. Translation gives CASKLNGKVEAFF.

This clone has more than one count but fewer than ten. The J gene is TRBJ1-2, the V gene TRBV19, with 7 bases matching TRBD1. V lost 4 bases, J lost 1 base, and 6 bases stayed unmatched. Germline V lookup: CDR1 LNHDA, CDR2 SQIVND (reference sequence). The CDR3 spans 15 residues. The CDR3 nucleotides read TGTGCCAGTAGTACCGGACAGGATTTTAACTATGGCTACACCTTC. This codes for CASSTGQDFNYGYTF.